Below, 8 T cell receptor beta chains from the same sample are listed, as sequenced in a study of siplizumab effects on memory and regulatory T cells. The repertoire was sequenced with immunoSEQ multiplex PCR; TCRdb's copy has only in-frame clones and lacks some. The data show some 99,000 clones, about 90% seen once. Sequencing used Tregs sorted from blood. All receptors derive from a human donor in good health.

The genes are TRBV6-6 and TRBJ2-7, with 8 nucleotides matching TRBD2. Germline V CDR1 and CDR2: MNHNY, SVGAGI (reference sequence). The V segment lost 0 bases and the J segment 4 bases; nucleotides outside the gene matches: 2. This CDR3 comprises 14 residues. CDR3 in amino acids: CASSYSGTSYEQYF. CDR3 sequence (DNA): TGTGCCAGCAGTTACTCCGGGACTAGTTACGAGCAGTACTTC.

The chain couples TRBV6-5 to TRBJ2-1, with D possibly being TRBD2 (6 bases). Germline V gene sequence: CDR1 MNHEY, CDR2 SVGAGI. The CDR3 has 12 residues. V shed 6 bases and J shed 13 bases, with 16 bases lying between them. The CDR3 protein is CASSNGGGRQFF. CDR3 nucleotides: TGTGCCAGCAGCAACGGGGGTGGGCGCCAGTTCTTC.

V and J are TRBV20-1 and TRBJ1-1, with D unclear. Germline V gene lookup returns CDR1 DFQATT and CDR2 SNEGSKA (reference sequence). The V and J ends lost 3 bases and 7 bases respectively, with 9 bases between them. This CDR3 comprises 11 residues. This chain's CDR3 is CSASIEIEAFF. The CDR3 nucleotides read TGCAGTGCTAGCATTGAGATTGAAGCTTTCTTT.

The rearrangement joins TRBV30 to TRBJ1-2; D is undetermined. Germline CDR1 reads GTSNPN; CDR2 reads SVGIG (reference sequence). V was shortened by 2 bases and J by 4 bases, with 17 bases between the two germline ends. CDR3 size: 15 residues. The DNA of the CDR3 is TGTGCCTGGAGTTCCCGCACATTGCGAGTCTATGGCTACACCTTC. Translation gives CAWSSRTLRVYGYTF.

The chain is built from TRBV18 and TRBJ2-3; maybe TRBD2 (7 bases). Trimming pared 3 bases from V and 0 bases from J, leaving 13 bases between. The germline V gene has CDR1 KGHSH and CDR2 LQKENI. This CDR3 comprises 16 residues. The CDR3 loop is CASSPRGAPSTDTQYF. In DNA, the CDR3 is TGTGCCAGCTCACCTCGGGGGGCTCCTAGCACAGATACGCAGTATTTT.

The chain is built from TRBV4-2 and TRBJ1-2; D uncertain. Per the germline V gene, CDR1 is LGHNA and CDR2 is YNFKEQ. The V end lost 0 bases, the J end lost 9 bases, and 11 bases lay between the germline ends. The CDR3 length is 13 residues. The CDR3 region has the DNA TGTGCCAGCAGCCAAGATAATAGTGGGAGCTACACCTTC. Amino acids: CASSQDNSGSYTF.

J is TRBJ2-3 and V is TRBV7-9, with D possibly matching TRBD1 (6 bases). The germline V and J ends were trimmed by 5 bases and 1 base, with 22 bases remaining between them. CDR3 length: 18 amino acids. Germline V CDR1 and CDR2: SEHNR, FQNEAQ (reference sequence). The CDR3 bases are TGTGCCAGCAGCCATCCCCAATGGACAGCGCTAGGCACAGATACGCAGTATTTT. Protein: CASSHPQWTALGTDTQYF.

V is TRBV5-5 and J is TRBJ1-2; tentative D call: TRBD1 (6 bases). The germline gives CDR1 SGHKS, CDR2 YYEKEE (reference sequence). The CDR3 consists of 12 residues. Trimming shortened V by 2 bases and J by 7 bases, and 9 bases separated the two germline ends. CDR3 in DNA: TGTGCCAGCAGCTTTCAAGGGGGTGGCTACACCTTC. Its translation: CASSFQGGGYTF.